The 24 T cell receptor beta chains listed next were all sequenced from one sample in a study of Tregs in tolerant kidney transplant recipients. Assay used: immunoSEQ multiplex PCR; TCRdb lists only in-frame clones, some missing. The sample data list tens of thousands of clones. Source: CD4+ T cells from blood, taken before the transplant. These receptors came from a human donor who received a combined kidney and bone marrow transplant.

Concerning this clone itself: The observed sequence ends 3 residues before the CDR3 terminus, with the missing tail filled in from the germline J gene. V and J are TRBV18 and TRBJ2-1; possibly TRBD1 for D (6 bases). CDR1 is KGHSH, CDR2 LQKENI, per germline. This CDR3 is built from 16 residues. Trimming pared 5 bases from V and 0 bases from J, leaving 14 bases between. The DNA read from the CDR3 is TGTGCCAGCTCATTACAGGGTCCGAGCTCCTACAATGAG. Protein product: CASSLQGPSSYNE. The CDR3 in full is CASSLQGPSSYNEQFF.

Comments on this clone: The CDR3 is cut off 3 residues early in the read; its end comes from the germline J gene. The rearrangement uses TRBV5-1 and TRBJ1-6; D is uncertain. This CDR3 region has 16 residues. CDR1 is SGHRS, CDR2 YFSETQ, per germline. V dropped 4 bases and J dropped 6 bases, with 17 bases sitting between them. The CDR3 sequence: CASSPEAGWGNSPLHF. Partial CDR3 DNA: TGCGCCAGCAGCCCCGAAGCGGGGTGGGGTAATTCACCC. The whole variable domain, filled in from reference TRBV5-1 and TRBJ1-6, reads KAGVTQTPRYLIKTRGQQVTLSCSPISGHRSVSWYQQTPGQGLQFLFEYFSETQRNKGNFPGRFSGRQFSNSRSEMNVSTLELGDSALYLCASSPEAGWGNSPLHFGNGTRLTVT.

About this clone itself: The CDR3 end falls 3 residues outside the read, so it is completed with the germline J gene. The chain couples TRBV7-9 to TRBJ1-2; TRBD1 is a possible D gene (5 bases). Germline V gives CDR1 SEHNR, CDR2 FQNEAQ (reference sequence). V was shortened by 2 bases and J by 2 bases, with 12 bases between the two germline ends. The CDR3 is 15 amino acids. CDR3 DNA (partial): TGTGCCAGCAGCTTAACCCGACAGACCAACTATGGC. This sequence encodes CASSLTRQTNYG. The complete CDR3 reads CASSLTRQTNYGYTF.

CDR3 amino acids: CSARASGANVLTF. Incomplete CDR3 DNA: TGCAGTGCTAGGGCCTCTGGGGCCAACGTC. The rearrangement links TRBV20-1 to TRBJ2-6; unclear D gene. Read sequence stops 3 residues before the CDR3 end, and the germline J gene provides the missing end. V was pared by 3 bases and J by 0 bases, with 3 bases between. The CDR3 is 13 residues long. Germline-derived CDR1 and CDR2 are DFQATT and SNEGSKA (reference sequence).

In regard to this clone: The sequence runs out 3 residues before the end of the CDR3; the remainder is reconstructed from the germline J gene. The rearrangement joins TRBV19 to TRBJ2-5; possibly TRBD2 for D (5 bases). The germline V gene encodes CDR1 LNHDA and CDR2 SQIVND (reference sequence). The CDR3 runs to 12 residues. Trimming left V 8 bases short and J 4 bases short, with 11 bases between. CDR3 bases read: TGTGCCAGTCGAGGGTGGCGAGAGACC. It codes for CASRGWRET. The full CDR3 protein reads CASRGWRETQYF.

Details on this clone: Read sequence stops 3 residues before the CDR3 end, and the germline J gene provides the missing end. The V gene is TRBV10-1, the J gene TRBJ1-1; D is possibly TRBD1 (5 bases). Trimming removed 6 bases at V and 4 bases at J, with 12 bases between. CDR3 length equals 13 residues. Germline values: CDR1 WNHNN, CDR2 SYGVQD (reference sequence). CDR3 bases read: TGCGCCAGCAGCGTCACGGGGGGCACTGAA. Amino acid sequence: CASSVTGGTE. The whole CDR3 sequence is CASSVTGGTEAFF.

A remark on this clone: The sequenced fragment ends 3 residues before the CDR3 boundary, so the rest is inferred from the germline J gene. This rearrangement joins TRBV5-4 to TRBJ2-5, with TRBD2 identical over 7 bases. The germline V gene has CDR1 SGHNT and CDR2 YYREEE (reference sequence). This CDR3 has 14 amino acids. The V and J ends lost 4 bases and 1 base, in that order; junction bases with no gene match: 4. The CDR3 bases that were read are TGTGCCAGCAGCGGGGGGACTACCCAAGAGACC. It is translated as CASSGGTTQET. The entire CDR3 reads CASSGGTTQETQYF.

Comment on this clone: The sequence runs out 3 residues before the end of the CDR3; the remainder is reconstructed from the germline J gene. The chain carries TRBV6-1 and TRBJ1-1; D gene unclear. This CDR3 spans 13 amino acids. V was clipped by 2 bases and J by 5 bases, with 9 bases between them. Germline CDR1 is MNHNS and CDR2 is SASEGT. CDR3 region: CASSERFRTEAFF. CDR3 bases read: TGTGCCAGCAGTGAAAGGTTCCGAACTGAA.

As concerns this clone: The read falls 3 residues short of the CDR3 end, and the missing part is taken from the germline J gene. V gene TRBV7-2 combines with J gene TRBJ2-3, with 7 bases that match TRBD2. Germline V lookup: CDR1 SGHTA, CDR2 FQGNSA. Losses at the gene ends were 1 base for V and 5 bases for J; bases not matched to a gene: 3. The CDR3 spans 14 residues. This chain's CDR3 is CASSLGGRGDTQYF. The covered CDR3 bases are TGTGCCAGCAGCTTAGGCGGGAGAGGAGATACG.

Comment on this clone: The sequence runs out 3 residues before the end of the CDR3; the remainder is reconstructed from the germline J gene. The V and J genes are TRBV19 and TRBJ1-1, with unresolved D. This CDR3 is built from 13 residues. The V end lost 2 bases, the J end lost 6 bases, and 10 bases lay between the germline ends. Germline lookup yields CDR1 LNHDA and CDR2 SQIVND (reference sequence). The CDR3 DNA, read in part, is TGTGCCAGTAGTATACGTGGGCTGCCTGAA. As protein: CASSIRGLPE. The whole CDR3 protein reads CASSIRGLPEAFF.

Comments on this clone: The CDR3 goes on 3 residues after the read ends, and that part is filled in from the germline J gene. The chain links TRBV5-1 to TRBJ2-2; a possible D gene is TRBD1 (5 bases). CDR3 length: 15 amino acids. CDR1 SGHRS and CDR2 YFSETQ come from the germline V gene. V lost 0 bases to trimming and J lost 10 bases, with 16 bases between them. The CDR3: CASSLEGRAVEELFF. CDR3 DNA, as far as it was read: TGCGCCAGCAGCTTGGAGGGCAGGGCAGTTGAGGAG.

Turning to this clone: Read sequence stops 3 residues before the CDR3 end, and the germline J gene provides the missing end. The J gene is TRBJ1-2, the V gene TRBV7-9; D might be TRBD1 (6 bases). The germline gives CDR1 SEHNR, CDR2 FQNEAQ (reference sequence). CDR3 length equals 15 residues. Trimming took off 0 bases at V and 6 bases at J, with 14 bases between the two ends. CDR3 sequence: CASSLASRGKDGYTF. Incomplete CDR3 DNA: TGTGCCAGCAGCTTAGCGTCCAGGGGAAAAGATGGC.

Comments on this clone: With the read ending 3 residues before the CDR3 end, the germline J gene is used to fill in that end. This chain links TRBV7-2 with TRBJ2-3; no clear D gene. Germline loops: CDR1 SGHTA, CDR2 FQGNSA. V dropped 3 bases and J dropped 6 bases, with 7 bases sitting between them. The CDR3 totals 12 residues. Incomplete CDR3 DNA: TGTGCCAGCAGCTTCTCCCGGGATACG. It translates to CASSFSRDT. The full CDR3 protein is CASSFSRDTQYF.

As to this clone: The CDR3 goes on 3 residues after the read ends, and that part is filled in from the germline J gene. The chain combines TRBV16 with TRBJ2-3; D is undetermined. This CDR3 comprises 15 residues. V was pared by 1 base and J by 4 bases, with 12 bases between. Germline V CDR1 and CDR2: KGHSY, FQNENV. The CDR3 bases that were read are TGTGCCAGCAGCCAATGGGCCCCGAAGTCAGATACG. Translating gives CASSQWAPKSDT. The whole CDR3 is CASSQWAPKSDTQYF.

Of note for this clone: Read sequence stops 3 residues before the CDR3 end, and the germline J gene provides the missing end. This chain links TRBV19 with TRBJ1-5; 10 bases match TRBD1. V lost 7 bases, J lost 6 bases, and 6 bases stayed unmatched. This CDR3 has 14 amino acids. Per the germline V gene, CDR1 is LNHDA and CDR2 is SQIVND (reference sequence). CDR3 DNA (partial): TGTGCCAGTACCTCGGACAGGGGGGTTCAGCCC. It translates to CASTSDRGVQP. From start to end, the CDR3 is CASTSDRGVQPQHF.

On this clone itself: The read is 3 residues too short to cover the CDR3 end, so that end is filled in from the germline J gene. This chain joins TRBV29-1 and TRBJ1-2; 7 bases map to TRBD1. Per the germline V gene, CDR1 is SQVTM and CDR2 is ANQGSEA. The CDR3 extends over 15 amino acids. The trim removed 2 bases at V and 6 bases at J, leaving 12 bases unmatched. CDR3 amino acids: CSVERGGGPLDGYTF. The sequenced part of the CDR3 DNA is TGCAGCGTTGAACGAGGGGGCGGCCCTCTGGATGGC.

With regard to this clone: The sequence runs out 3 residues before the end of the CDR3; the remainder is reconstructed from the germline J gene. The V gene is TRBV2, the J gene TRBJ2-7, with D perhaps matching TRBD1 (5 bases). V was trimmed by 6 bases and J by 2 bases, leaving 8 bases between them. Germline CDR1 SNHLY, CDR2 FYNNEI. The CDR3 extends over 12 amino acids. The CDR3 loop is CASSQGPYEQYF. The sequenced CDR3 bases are TGTGCCAGCAGCCAGGGTCCCTACGAG.

The CDR3 DNA, read in part, is TGTGCCAGCAGTTCCGGGACAGCGAATAATTCACCC. This sequence encodes CASSSGTANNSP. The complete CDR3 reads CASSSGTANNSPLHF. This sequence joins TRBV7-6 and TRBJ1-6; 7 nucleotides line up with TRBD1. Read coverage stops 3 residues before the CDR3 terminus; the germline J gene supplies the remainder. Germline V lookup: CDR1 SGHVS, CDR2 FNYEAQ. CDR3 length: 15 residues. V was clipped by 6 bases and J by 5 bases; unmatched bases: 7.

The CDR3 DNA, read in part, is TGTGCCAGCACCAGGGAACATGGC. Translation: CASTREHG. The whole CDR3 region reads CASTREHGYTF. The V gene is TRBV6-2 or TRBV6-3, the J gene TRBJ1-2, with D tentatively TRBD1 (5 bases). Sequencing ends 3 residues short of the CDR3 end; the germline J gene provides the rest. The germline V gene has CDR1 MNHEY and CDR2 SVGEGT. Deletions cut 7 bases from V and 6 bases from J, with 9 bases between. This CDR3 comprises 11 residues.

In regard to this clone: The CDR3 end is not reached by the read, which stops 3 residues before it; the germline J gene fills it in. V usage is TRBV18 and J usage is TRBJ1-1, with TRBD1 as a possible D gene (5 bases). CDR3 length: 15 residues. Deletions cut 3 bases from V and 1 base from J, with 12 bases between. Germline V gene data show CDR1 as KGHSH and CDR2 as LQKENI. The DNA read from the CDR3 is TGTGCCAGCTCACCGGGGCAGATTCAGAACACTGAA. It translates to CASSPGQIQNTE. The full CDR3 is CASSPGQIQNTEAFF.

CDR3 DNA, as far as it was read: TGCGCCAGCAGCCTGGGTCTTAGGGTGAACACTGAA. It specifies CASSLGLRVNTE. The full CDR3 reads CASSLGLRVNTEAFF. V usage is TRBV5-1 and J usage is TRBJ1-1; no clear D. Sequencing ends 3 residues short of the CDR3 end; the germline J gene provides the rest. Germline V gives CDR1 SGHRS, CDR2 YFSETQ. The V and J ends lost 4 bases and 0 bases respectively, with 13 bases between them. The CDR3 covers 15 residues. Complete variable domain (other parts from reference TRBV5-1 and TRBJ1-1): KAGVTQTPRYLIKTRGQQVTLSCSPISGHRSVSWYQQTPGQGLQFLFEYFSETQRNKGNFPGRFSGRQFSNSRSEMNVSTLELGDSALYLCASSLGLRVNTEAFFGQGTRLTVV.

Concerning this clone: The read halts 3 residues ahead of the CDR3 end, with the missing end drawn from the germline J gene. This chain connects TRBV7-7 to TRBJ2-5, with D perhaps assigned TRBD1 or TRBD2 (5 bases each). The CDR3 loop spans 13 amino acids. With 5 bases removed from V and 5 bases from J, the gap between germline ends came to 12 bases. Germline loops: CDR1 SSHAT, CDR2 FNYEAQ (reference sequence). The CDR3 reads CASSPQGVETQYF. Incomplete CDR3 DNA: TGTGCCAGCAGCCCCCAGGGAGTTGAGACC.

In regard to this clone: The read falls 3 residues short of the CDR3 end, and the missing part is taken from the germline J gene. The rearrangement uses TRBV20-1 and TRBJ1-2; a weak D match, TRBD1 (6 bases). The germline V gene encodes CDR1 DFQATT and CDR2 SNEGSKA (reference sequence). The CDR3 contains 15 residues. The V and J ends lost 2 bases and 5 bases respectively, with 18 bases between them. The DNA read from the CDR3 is TGCAGTGCTAGATCAGGGCCCAGGGGTGATTATGGC. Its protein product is CSARSGPRGDYG. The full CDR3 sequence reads CSARSGPRGDYGYTF.

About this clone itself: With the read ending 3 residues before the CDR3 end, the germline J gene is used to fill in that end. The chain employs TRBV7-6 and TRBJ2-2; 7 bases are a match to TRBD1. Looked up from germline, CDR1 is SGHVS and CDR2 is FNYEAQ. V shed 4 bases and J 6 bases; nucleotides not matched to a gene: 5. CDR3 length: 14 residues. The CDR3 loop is CASSSNRGPGELFF. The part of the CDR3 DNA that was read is TGTGCCAGCAGCTCAAACAGGGGCCCCGGGGAG.